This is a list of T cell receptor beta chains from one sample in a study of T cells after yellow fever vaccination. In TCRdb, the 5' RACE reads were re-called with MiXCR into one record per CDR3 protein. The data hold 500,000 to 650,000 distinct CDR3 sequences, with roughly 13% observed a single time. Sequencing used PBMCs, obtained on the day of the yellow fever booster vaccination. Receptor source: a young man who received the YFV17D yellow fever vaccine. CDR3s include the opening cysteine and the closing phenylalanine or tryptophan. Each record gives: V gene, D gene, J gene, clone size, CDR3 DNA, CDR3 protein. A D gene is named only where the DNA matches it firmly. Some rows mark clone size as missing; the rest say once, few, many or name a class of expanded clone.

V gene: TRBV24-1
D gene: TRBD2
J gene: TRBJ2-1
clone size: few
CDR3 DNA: TGTGCCACCAGTGACGGACTAGCGGGACTTGGGAATGAGCAGTTCTTC
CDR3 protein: CATSDGLAGLGNEQFF

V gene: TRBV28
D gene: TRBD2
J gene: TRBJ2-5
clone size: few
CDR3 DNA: TGTGCCAGCAGTTCCCCGTACGGGAGGAAGGAGACCCAGTACTTC
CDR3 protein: CASSSPYGRKETQYF

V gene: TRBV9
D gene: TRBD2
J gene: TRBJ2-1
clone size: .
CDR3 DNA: TGTGCCAGCAGCGTAGAAGGCCAGCTGAGCGGGAGTATCACCTACAATGAGCAGTTCTTC
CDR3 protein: CASSVEGQLSGSITYNEQFF

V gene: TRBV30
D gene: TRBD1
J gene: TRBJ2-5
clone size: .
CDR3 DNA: TGTGCCTGGAGTGTTGAACCAGGGGGCGGAGAGACCCAGTACTTC
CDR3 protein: CAWSVEPGGGETQYF

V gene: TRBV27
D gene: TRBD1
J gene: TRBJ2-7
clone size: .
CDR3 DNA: TGTGCCAGCGCTAGCCACGGACAGGGAAAAAAGCAGTACTTC
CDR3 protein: CASASHGQGKKQYF

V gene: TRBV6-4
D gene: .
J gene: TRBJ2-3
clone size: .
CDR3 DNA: TGTGCCAGCAGTGACTCGGCTAGCGGAGGGGGAATTGATACGCAGTATTTT
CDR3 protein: CASSDSASGGGIDTQYF

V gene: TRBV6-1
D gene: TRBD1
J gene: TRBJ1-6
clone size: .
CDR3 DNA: TGTGCCTGCACGAAGAGGGGAGTGGGGGACAGAGTGAATTCACCCATCCACTTT
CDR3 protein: CACTKRGVGDRVNSPIHF

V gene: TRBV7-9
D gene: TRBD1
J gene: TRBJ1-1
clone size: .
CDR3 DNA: TGTGCCAGCAGACCAACAGGGGGGGGCACTGAAGCTTTCTTT
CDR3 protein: CASRPTGGGTEAFF

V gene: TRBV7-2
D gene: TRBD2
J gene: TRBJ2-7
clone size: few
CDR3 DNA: TGTGCCAGCAGCTTAGTTGGCGGGAGGGATAGGTCCTACGAGCAGTACTTC
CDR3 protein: CASSLVGGRDRSYEQYF

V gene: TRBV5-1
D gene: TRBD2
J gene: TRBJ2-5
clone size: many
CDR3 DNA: TGCGCCAGCAGAGAGACTAGCGGGAGGGCCGCGGAGACCCAGTACTTC
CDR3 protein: CASRETSGRAAETQYF

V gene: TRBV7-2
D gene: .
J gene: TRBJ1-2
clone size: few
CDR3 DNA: TGTGCCAGCAGTGGGGCTAGGGGTGGCTACACCTTC
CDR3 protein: CASSGARGGYTF

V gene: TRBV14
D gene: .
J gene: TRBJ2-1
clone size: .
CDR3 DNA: TGTGCCAGCAGCCCGATAAGAGACAGGTCCGTCAATGAGCAGTTCTTC
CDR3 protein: CASSPIRDRSVNEQFF

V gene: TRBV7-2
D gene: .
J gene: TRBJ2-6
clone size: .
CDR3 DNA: TGTGCCAGCAGCTTAGCGCCGCTCGTCCTGACTTTC
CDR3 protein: CASSLAPLVLTF

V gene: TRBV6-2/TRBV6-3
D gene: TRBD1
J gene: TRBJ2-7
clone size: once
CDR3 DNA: TGTGCCAGCACCTCGACAGGGTTCGAGCAGTACTTC
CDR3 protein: CASTSTGFEQYF

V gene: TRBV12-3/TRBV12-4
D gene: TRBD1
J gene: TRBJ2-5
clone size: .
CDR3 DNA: TGTGCCAGCAGAGGACAGGGGGCTTACCAAGAGACCCAGTACTTC
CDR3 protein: CASRGQGAYQETQYF

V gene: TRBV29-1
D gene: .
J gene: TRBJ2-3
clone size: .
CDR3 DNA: TGCAGCTTCGACCGGGACGGCGGCACAGATACGCAGTATTTT
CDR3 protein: CSFDRDGGTDTQYF

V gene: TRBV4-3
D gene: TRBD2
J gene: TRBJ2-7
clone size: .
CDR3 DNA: TGCGCCAGCAGCCAAGAGCGATCCGGGAGTAGGACTAGAGGGTACGAGCAGTACTTC
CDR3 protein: CASSQERSGSRTRGYEQYF

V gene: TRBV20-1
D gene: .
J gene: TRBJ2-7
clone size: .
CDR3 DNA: TGCAGTGCTAAAGGGCCAGCCCTTGGGGGCGAGCAGTACTTC
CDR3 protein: CSAKGPALGGEQYF

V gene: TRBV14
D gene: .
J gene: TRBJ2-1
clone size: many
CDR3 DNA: TGTGCCAGCAGCCAAGACTTGGGAGGTTACAATGAGCAGTTCTTC
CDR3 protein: CASSQDLGGYNEQFF

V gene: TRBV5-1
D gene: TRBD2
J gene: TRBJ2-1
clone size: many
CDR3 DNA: TGCGCCAGCAGTGCCCTAGCGGAAGTCTACAATGAGCAGTTCTTC
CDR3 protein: CASSALAEVYNEQFF

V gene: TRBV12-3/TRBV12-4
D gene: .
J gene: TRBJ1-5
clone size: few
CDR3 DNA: TGTGCCAGCAGTTTATCCCTGGATACGGACAATCAGCCCCAGCATTTT
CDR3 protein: CASSLSLDTDNQPQHF

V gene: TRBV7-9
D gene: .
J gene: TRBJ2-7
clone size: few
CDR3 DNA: TGTGCCAGCAAACGTCAGGAGGGCCAGTACGAGCAGTACTTC
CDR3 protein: CASKRQEGQYEQYF

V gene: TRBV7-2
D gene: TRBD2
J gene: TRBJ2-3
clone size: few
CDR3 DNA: TGTGCCAGCAGCGTACTAGCGGGAGTGAAGGCAGATACGCAGTATTTT
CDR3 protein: CASSVLAGVKADTQYF

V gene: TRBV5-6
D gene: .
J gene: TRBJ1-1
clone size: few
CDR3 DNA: TGTGCCAGCAGCTTAGGAAGGGTCACTGAAGCTTTCTTT
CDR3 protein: CASSLGRVTEAFF

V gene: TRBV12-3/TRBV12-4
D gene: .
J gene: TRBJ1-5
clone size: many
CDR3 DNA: TGTGCCAGCAGCTCCACGACAGATCAGCCCCAGCATTTT
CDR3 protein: CASSSTTDQPQHF

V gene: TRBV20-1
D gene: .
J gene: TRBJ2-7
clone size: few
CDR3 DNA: TGCAGTGCCCCCCGGAGCACCTACGAGCAGTACTTC
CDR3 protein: CSAPRSTYEQYF

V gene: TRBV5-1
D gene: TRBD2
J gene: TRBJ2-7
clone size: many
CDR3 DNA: TGCGCCAGCAGCTTGGCCGTAACTAGCGGGATCCTCTTCTACGAGCAGTACTTC
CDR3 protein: CASSLAVTSGILFYEQYF

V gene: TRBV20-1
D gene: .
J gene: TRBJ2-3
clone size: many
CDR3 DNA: TGCAGTGCCCCGGAGGCATACACAGATACGCAGTATTTT
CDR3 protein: CSAPEAYTDTQYF

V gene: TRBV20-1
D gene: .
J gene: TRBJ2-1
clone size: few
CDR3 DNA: TGCAGTGCTAGAGGAGGGACGGATTACAATGAGCAGTTCTTC
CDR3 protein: CSARGGTDYNEQFF

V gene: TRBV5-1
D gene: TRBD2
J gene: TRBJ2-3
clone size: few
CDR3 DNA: TGCGCCAGCAGCTTGGTCGGACTAGCGGGAGCAGATACGCAGTATTTT
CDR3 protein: CASSLVGLAGADTQYF

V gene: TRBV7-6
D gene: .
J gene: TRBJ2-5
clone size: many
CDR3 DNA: TGTGCCAGCAGCCCAGGGACCTGGGAGGAGACCCAGTACTTC
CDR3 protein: CASSPGTWEETQYF

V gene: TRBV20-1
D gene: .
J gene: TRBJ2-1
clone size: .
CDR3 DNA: TGCAGTGCTAGCGGGAGTCTCTACAATGAGCAGTTCTTC
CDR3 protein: CSASGSLYNEQFF

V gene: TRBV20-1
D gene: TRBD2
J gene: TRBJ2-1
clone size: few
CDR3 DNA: TGCAGTGTTCCCCCTCGGACTAGCGGCGACAATGAGCAGTTCTTC
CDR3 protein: CSVPPRTSGDNEQFF

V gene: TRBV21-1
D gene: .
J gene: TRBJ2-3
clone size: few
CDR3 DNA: TGTGCCAGCAGCGCCCCTGGGGGGCGCAGTCGGAGGGGCACAGATACGCAGTATTTT
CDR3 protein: CASSAPGGRSRRGTDTQYF

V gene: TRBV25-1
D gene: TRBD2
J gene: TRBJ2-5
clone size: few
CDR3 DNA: TGTGCCAGCAGTGATTGGAGCGGGAGAGAGACCCAGTACTTC
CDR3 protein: CASSDWSGRETQYF

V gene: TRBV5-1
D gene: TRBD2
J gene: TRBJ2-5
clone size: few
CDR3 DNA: TGCGCCAGCAGCTCCTCGTGGACGGGGAGGGCCATTGAGACCCAGTACTTC
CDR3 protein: CASSSSWTGRAIETQYF

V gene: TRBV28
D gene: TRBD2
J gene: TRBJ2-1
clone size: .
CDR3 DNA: TGTGCCAGCAGTCTGCCCTTAGGGGGACTAGTGGGCAATGAGCAGTTCTTC
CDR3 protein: CASSLPLGGLVGNEQFF

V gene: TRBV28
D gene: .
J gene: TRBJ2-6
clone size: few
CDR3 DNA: TGTGCCAGCAAAAAAGGCGGCTCTGGGGCCAACGTCCTGACTTTC
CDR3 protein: CASKKGGSGANVLTF

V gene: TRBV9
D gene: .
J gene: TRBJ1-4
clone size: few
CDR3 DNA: TGTGCCAGCAGCGTAGACACAGGGTATGAAAAACTGTTTTTT
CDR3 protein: CASSVDTGYEKLFF

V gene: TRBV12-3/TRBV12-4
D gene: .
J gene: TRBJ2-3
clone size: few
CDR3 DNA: TGTGCCAGCGTAGACTCAGATACGCAGTATTTT
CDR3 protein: CASVDSDTQYF

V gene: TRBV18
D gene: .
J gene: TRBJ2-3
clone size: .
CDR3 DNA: TGTGCCAGCTCACCACCTCGCGCCGGGGGCACAGATACGCAGTATTTT
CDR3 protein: CASSPPRAGGTDTQYF